The clone carrying this TCR beta chain was counted only a few times. The data stem from a study of response to subunit inactivated influenza vaccine. The CDR3 has 14 amino acids. Deletions cut 4 bases from V and 2 bases from J, with 12 bases between. CDR1 and CDR2 from the germline V gene are LGHDT and YNNKEL (reference sequence). TCRdb ran MiXCR on the RT-PCR reads and lists one entry per CDR3 protein. The sample lists more than 550,000 distinct CDR3 sequences, 10% to 15% occurring once. This clonotype originated in a man in his forties or fifties who received an inactivated influenza vaccine. The chain employs TRBV3-1 and TRBJ2-7; D not certain. Source: PBMCs from blood, taken on the day of vaccination. The DNA for the CDR3 is TGTGCCAGCAGCCCGAGCCAGGCCACCTACGAGCAGTACTTC. Translation gives CASSPSQATYEQYF.